The T cell receptor (beta chain) described here comes from a study of blood T cell repertoires in COVID-19. The germline V gene has CDR1 LNHDA and CDR2 SQIVND (reference sequence). The CDR3 has 13 residues. Unmatched junction bases numbered 6, after V lost 5 bases and J lost 6 bases. Produced via immunoSEQ multiplex PCR; TCRdb's table is partial and in-frame only. The sample includes fewer than 150,000 clones, approximately 84% seen only once; the top ten take approximately 3.6%. The chain joins TRBV19 to TRBJ1-1; 7 positions agree with TRBD1. The sample comprised peripheral blood. The receptor was isolated from a man aged 35-49 years with acute or convalescent COVID-19. In DNA form, the CDR3 reads TGTGCCAGTAGTGCGAACAGGGGCTCTGAAGCTTTCTTT. Amino acid sequence: CASSANRGSEAFF.